This T cell receptor beta chain was captured in a study of blood T cell repertoires in COVID-19. Study-level information: Donors in the United States, Italy and Spain gave samples during acute or convalescent COVID-19.

Clones were sequenced by immunoSEQ multiplex PCR, and TCRdb holds only the in-frame ones, with some missing. Among over 400,000 clones, roughly nine tenths were seen once, and the ten largest hold roughly 7.3%. The material sequenced was peripheral blood. This TCR derives from a woman in her forties or fifties with COVID-19, enrolled during active disease.

CDR3 DNA: TGTGCCACCAGTGTCGGGCAGGGGTGGGCAGATACGCAGTATTTT. It encodes CATSVGQGWADTQYF. This chain links TRBV24-1 with TRBJ2-3; perhaps TRBD1 as D (6 bases). The V end lost 5 bases, the J end lost 4 bases, and 15 bases lay between the germline ends. The CDR3 is 15 amino acids. The V gene's germline CDR1 is KGHDR and CDR2 SFDVKD.